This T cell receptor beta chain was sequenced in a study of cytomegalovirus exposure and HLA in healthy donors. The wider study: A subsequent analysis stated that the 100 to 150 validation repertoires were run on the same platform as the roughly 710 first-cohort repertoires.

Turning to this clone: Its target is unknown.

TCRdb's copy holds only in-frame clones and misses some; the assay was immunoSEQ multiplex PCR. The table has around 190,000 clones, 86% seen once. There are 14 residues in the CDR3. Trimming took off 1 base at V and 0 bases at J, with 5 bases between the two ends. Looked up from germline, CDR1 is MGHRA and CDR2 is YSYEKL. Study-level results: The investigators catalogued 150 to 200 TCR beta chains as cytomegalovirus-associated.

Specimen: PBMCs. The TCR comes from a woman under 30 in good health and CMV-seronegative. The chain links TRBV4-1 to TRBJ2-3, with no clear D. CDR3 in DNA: TGCGCCAGCAGCCAAGTTCCTAGCACAGATACGCAGTATTTT. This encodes CASSQVPSTDTQYF.